Below are 30 T cell receptor beta chains sequenced from a single sample in a study of T cells in Graves' hyperthyroidism and ophthalmopathy. RNA transcripts yielded amplified TCR beta CDR3 regions. HTBI primers drove first-round RT-PCR of the TCR CDR3. MiXCR was run by TCRdb on the multiplex PCR reads, yielding one entry per CDR3 protein. The sample shows under 400,000 distinct CDR3 sequences, roughly 20% of them seen only once. Specimen: blood. Every receptor here comes from a woman in her forties with Graves' ophthalmopathy.

This clonotype was seen many times. V and J are TRBV7-2 and TRBJ2-5, with a tentative D call TRBD2 (6 bases). Germline V gene data show CDR1 as SGHTA and CDR2 as FQGNSA. The CDR3 has 15 residues. The germline V and J ends were trimmed by 6 bases and 2 bases, with 16 bases remaining between them. For the CDR3, the DNA is TGTGCCAGCAGTCTTCGGGCTAGCGAACAAGAGACCCAGTACTTC. This translates into CASSLRASEQETQYF.

This clonotype was counted ten times or more. The chain carries TRBV20-1 and TRBJ2-2, with a possible D match to TRBD1 (6 bases). The CDR3 runs 16 residues. Per germline, CDR1 DFQATT and CDR2 SNEGSKA (reference sequence). The V gene lost 6 bases and the J gene lost 0 bases, with 17 bases spanning the gap. CDR3: CSARRTVHANTGELFF. CDR3 nucleotide sequence: TGCAGTGCGAGACGGACAGTGCACGCGAACACCGGGGAGCTGTTTTTT.

J is TRBJ1-3 and V is TRBV6-1, with 10 bases lining up with TRBD1. The CDR3 spans 16 residues. The germline CDR1 and CDR2 sequences are MNHNS and SASEGT. J gave up 3 bases and V 5 bases, and 7 bases lay outside the gene matches. For the CDR3, the DNA is TGTGCCAGCAGTCTAAGGGACAGGGGTTATGGAAACACCATATATTTT. This encodes CASSLRDRGYGNTIYF.

This clonotype was observed a few times. The gene calls are TRBV28 and TRBJ1-1; D call uncertain. The CDR3 extends over 15 amino acids. CDR1 and CDR2 (germline): MDHEN, SYDVKM. Trimming left V 8 bases short and J 0 bases short, with 16 bases between. The CDR3 DNA sequence: TGTGCCAGCGTCCCCAGGAATGGCATGAACACTGAAGCTTTCTTT. It yields the protein CASVPRNGMNTEAFF.

This clonotype was counted many times. This chain joins TRBV29-1 and TRBJ2-2; D could derive from TRBD1 or TRBD2 (5 bases each). From germline, CDR1 is SQVTM and CDR2 ANQGSEA. Between the trimmed V and J ends, which lost 5 bases and 6 bases, there was a span of 13 bases. The CDR3 loop spans 13 amino acids. CDR3 protein: CSVYIGGSGELFF. The CDR3 nucleotides are TGCAGCGTTTACATTGGGGGATCCGGGGAGCTGTTTTTT.

This clonotype has a count of ten or more. This chain joins TRBV5-1 and TRBJ1-1; D is possibly TRBD1 (6 bases). Germline lookup yields CDR1 SGHRS and CDR2 YFSETQ. The CDR3 runs 14 residues. Trimming pared 4 bases from V and 0 bases from J, leaving 10 bases between. Here the CDR3 DNA reads TGCGCCAGCAGCGTACAGGGAATGAACACTGAAGCTTTCTTT. Its translation is CASSVQGMNTEAFF.

This clonotype was seen ten or more times. The chain uses TRBV28 and TRBJ1-1; tentative D call: TRBD1 (5 bases). The V gene's germline CDR1 is MDHEN and CDR2 SYDVKM. The CDR3 contains 17 residues. Trimming cost V 3 bases and J 0 bases, with 17 bases left between them. CDR3 sequence reads: CASSLGRVGHMNTEAFF. In DNA form, the CDR3 reads TGTGCCAGCAGTTTGGGCAGGGTGGGCCACATGAACACTGAAGCTTTCTTT.

CDR3 region: CSARDAKRGTILSGNTIYF. The CDR3 DNA sequence: TGCAGTGCTAGAGATGCGAAAAGGGGTACCATTCTCTCTGGAAACACCATATATTTT. The gene calls are TRBV20-1 and TRBJ1-3, with D possibly being TRBD1 (5 bases). In germline, CDR1 is DFQATT, CDR2 SNEGSKA (reference sequence). The V end lost 0 bases, the J end lost 0 bases, and 21 bases lay between the germline ends. The CDR3 is 19 residues long.

Ten or more counts support this clonotype. This chain joins TRBV6-5 and TRBJ1-2; no clear D gene. The CDR3 has 14 amino acids. The V end was cut by 4 bases, the J end by 6 bases, with 15 bases between. Germline-derived CDR1 and CDR2 are MNHEY and SVGAGI. The CDR3 DNA reads TGTGCCAGCAGTTCCACGAGGAGTTTACATGGCTACACCTTC. It codes for CASSSTRSLHGYTF.

This clonotype was counted at least ten times. An end of the junction does not agree with germline; a read error may underlie this. The chain is built from TRBV19 and TRBJ2-7; D is tentatively TRBD1 or TRBD2 (5 bases each). This CDR3 region has 13 residues. Germline V gene lookup returns CDR1 LNHDA and CDR2 SQIVND (reference sequence). The CDR3: CASRLTFRDEQDF. The CDR3 DNA sequence: TGTGCCAGTAGACTCACGTTCCGGGACGAGCAGGACTTC.

This clonotype was detected ten times or more. V and J are TRBV20-1 and TRBJ1-2; D may be TRBD1 (5 bases). CDR1 DFQATT and CDR2 SNEGSKA come from the germline V gene (reference sequence). The CDR3 runs to 12 residues. V gave up 7 bases and J gave up 8 bases, with 17 bases separating them. In DNA, the CDR3 is TGCAGTGTTCCGATCAGGGTCCTAGGCTACACCTTC. Protein sequence: CSVPIRVLGYTF.

This clonotype was counted at least ten times. The gene calls are TRBV7-2 and TRBJ2-7; possibly TRBD2 for D (5 bases). V lost 0 bases and J 8 bases, leaving 8 bases between the germline ends. Germline values: CDR1 SGHTA, CDR2 FQGNSA. The CDR3 is made up of 12 amino acids. CDR3 sequence reads: CASSLAGVQQYF. Here the CDR3 DNA reads TGTGCCAGCAGCTTAGCGGGAGTCCAGCAGTACTTC.

Remarks on this clonotype: Possible read error: a much larger clone is one base away. V gene TRBV29-1 combines with J gene TRBJ2-5; 9 nucleotides agree with TRBD2. From germline, CDR1 is SQVTM and CDR2 ANQGSEA. This CDR3 is built from 16 residues. The DNA for the CDR3 is TGCAGCGTTGCTGCGGTTGCGGGAGGGCCTTCGGAGACCCGGTACTTC. Its protein product is CSVAAVAGGPSETRYF.

The sample holds many counts of this clonotype. The chain combines TRBV3-1 with TRBJ1-1; unclear D gene. CDR3 length: 13 amino acids. V gave up 1 base and J gave up 8 bases, with 11 bases separating them. Germline CDR1 reads LGHDT; CDR2 reads YNNKEL (reference sequence). CDR3 sequence reads: CASSQVEGREAFF. The CDR3 bases are TGTGCCAGCAGCCAAGTTGAAGGGAGGGAAGCTTTCTTT.

This clonotype was detected ten times or more. The chain couples TRBV7-2 to TRBJ2-7; 10 bases align to TRBD2. Per germline, CDR1 SGHTA and CDR2 FQGNSA. The CDR3 length is 15 residues. Trimming at V came to 3 bases and at J to 2 bases, leaving 4 bases not matched to a gene. CDR3 nucleotides: TGTGCCAGCAGCTTCCGGACTAGCGGAACCTACGAGCAGTACTTC. It encodes CASSFRTSGTYEQYF.

There are many counts of this clonotype. This chain links TRBV20-1 with TRBJ2-5; no clear D. Germline V gene sequence: CDR1 DFQATT, CDR2 SNEGSKA (reference sequence). CDR3 length: 13 residues. With 0 bases removed from V and 5 bases from J, the gap between germline ends came to 10 bases. The CDR3 DNA reads TGCAGTGCTAGAGAGTCGGCACGCGAGACCCAGTACTTC. Translating it yields CSARESARETQYF.

This clonotype was counted ten times or more. V usage is TRBV20-1 and J usage is TRBJ2-5; TRBD2 matches 7 bases. CDR1 is DFQATT and CDR2 is SNEGSKA in the germline V gene (reference sequence). This CDR3 is built from 13 residues. The V gene end was trimmed by 4 bases and the J gene end by 4 bases; junction bases not matched to a gene: 6. The CDR3 DNA reads as TGCAGTGCTACCTCGACGGGGGGAGAGACCCAGTACTTC. It codes for CSATSTGGETQYF.

This clonotype was detected a few times. The chain has TRBV28 and TRBJ2-5, with no clear D. This CDR3 region has 13 residues. Germline CDR1 is MDHEN and CDR2 is SYDVKM. Trimming left V 6 bases short and J 5 bases short, with 13 bases between. The CDR3 DNA reads as TGTGCCAGCAGAACGGGCCCGATTGAGACCCAGTACTTC. Translation gives CASRTGPIETQYF. Complete variable domain (other parts from reference TRBV28 and TRBJ2-5): DVKVTQSSRYLVKRTGEKVFLECVQDMDHENMFWYRQDPGLGLRLIYFSYDVKMKEKGDIPEGYSVSREKKERFSLILESASTNQTSMYLCASRTGPIETQYFGPGTRLLVL.

This rearrangement joins TRBV11-2 to TRBJ2-7; D is tentatively TRBD1 or TRBD2 (5 bases each). The CDR3 covers 16 residues. Germline CDR1 is SGHAT and CDR2 is FQNNGV. V lost 6 bases to trimming and J lost 0 bases, with 18 bases between them. The CDR3 sequence: CASRAGAPIYSYEQYF. The CDR3 region has the DNA TGTGCCAGCAGGGCCGGGGCGCCTATATACTCCTACGAGCAGTACTTC.

This clonotype was recorded many times. The chain combines TRBV6-1 with TRBJ2-7; TRBD1 matches at 10 bases. Germline CDR1 reads MNHNS; CDR2 reads SASEGT. The CDR3 contains 14 residues. J lost 3 bases, V lost 7 bases, and 6 bases had no gene match. CDR3 bases: TGTGCCAGCAACCCAAGGACAGGGGGCTACGAGCAGTACTTC. Translation: CASNPRTGGYEQYF.

There are many counts of this clonotype. This sequence joins TRBV24-1 and TRBJ2-5; D not certain. The V gene lost 2 bases and the J gene lost 2 bases, with 5 bases spanning the gap. Germline CDR1 reads KGHDR; CDR2 reads SFDVKD. The length of the CDR3 is 13 residues. The CDR3 here is CATSDSPQETQYF. DNA of the CDR3: TGTGCCACCAGTGATTCGCCTCAAGAGACCCAGTACTTC.

This clonotype has at least ten counts. With a much larger clone just one base away, this may be a read error. V usage is TRBV7-2 and J usage is TRBJ1-2; D might be TRBD1 (5 bases). With 3 bases removed from V and 3 bases from J, the gap between germline ends came to 11 bases. This CDR3 has 14 amino acids. Germline lookup yields CDR1 SGHTA and CDR2 FQGNSA. For the CDR3, the DNA is TGTGCCAGCAGCTTGAACGGGGGGGACTATGGCTACACCTTC. Protein product: CASSLNGGDYGYTF.

This clonotype has at least ten counts. This chain uses TRBV20-1 with TRBJ1-5; no firm D call. The V gene's germline CDR1 is DFQATT and CDR2 SNEGSKA (reference sequence). The CDR3 loop spans 13 amino acids. Trimming shortened V by 3 bases and J by 3 bases, and 9 bases separated the two germline ends. In DNA, the CDR3 is TGCAGTGCTAGCTTTCCCCCCAATCAGCCCCAGCATTTT. Residues: CSASFPPNQPQHF.

This clonotype was picked up many times. This chain joins TRBV28 and TRBJ1-2; unclear D gene. CDR1 and CDR2 from the germline V gene are MDHEN and SYDVKM. Trimming shortened V by 4 bases and J by 4 bases, and 10 bases separated the two germline ends. This CDR3 contains 13 residues. This CDR3 reads CASSSARFYGYTF. In DNA, the CDR3 is TGTGCCAGCAGTTCCGCTAGGTTCTATGGCTACACCTTC.

The sample holds a few counts of this clonotype. The chain combines TRBV27 with TRBJ2-7; the D gene is possibly TRBD1 (5 bases). Germline-derived CDR1 and CDR2 are MNHEY and SMNVEV (reference sequence). This CDR3 has 15 residues. V was cut by 0 bases and J by 3 bases, with 12 bases left in between. The DNA for the CDR3 is TGTGCCAGCAGTTTATCGGCAGGGTATGGCTACGAGCAGTACTTC. It is translated as CASSLSAGYGYEQYF.

This clonotype was observed a handful of times. CDR3 region: CASSQGDRATPNTEAFF. The CDR3 DNA follows: TGTGCCAGCAGCCAGGGGGACAGGGCAACTCCGAACACTGAAGCTTTCTTT. The V and J genes are TRBV3-1 and TRBJ1-1; 9 nucleotides line up with TRBD1. From germline, CDR1 is LGHDT and CDR2 YNNKEL (reference sequence). The V segment lost 3 bases and the J segment 1 base; nucleotides outside the gene matches: 9. This CDR3 spans 17 amino acids.

The genes are TRBV6-1 and TRBJ1-2, with a tentative D call TRBD1 (6 bases). The CDR3 is 13 amino acids. Germline V gives CDR1 MNHNS, CDR2 SASEGT. The ends were cut back, 3 bases at V and 9 bases at J, with 14 bases in the middle. The CDR3 DNA sequence: TGTGCCAGCAGTGATGACAGGATAGTGCGCTACACCTTC. The encoded protein is CASSDDRIVRYTF.

This clonotype occurred many times. The J gene is TRBJ1-2, the V gene TRBV19, with a tentative D call TRBD1 (5 bases). Germline loops: CDR1 LNHDA, CDR2 SQIVND (reference sequence). The CDR3 runs 14 residues. V was pared by 0 bases and J by 7 bases, with 12 bases between. The CDR3 bases are TGTGCCAGTAGTATAGAGACAGACCTCTCTGGCTACACCTTC. Translation: CASSIETDLSGYTF.

This clonotype was recorded a few times. This may be a read error: a much more frequent sequence differs by one nucleotide. This chain uses TRBV10-3 with TRBJ2-5, with D possibly TRBD1 on 6 matching bases. Germline V gives CDR1 ENHRY, CDR2 SYGVKD. The CDR3 totals 15 residues. V lost 4 bases and J 1 base, leaving 13 bases between the germline ends. The CDR3 region is CAISGDMDGQETQYF. CDR3 DNA sequence: TGTGCCATCAGTGGGGACATGGACGGCCAAGAGACCCAGTACTTC.

The chain links TRBV10-3 to TRBJ2-2, with TRBD2 identical over 9 bases. V lost 3 bases, J lost 6 bases, and 8 bases stayed unmatched. Germline values: CDR1 ENHRY, CDR2 SYGVKD. The CDR3 spans 16 residues. In DNA form, the CDR3 reads TGTGCCATCAGTGACGGTGGGGCGGGAGGGCCCGGGGAGCTGTTTTTT. It translates to CAISDGGAGGPGELFF.